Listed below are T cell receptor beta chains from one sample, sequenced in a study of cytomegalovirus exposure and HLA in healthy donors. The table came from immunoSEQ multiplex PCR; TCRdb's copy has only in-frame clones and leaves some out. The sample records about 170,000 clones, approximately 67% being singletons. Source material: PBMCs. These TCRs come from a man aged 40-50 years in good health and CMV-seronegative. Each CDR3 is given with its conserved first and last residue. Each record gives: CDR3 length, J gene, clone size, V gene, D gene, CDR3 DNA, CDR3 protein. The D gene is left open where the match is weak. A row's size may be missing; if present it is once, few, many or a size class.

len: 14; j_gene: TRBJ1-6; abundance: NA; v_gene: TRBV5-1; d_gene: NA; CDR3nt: TGCGCCAGCAGCTTAGGAGAACTCAATTCACCCCTCCACTTT; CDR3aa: CASSLGELNSPLHF
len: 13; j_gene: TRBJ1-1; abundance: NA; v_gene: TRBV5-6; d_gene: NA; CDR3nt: TGTGCCAGCAGCTTGGCCCAGGGAACTGAAGCTTTCTTT; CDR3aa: CASSLAQGTEAFF
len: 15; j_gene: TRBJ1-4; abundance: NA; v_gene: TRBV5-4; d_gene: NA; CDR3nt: TGTGCCAGCAGCTTGGGAGGGATGAGGGATGAAAAACTGTTTTTT; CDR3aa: CASSLGGMRDEKLFF
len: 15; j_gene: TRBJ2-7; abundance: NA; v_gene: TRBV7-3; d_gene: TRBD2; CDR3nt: TGTGCCAGCAGCTTAACAAGCGGGACGACCTACGAGCAGTACTTC; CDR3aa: CASSLTSGTTYEQYF
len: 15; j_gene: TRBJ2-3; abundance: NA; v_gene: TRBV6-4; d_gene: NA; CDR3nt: TGTGCCAGCAGTGAGTCTACCCGAGGCACAGATACGCAGTATTTT; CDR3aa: CASSESTRGTDTQYF
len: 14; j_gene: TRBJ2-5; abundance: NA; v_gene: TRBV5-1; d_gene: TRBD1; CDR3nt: TGCGCCAGCAGCTTCGGACAGGGTGGGGAGACCCAGTACTTC; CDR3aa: CASSFGQGGETQYF
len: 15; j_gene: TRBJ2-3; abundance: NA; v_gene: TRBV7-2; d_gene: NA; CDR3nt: TGTGCCAGCAGCCCAAGAGCGGGCCTAGGGGATACGCAGTATTTT; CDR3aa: CASSPRAGLGDTQYF
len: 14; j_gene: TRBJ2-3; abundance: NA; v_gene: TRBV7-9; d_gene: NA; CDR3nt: TGTGCCAGCAGCTTAGAAGGGGTCACAGATACGCAGTATTTT; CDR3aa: CASSLEGVTDTQYF
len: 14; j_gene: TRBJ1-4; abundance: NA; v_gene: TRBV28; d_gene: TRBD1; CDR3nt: TGTGCCAGCAGCCCGACAGGGGTACGCGAAAAACTGTTTTTT; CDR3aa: CASSPTGVREKLFF
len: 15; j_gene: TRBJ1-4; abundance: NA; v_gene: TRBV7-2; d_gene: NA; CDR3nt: TGTGCCAGCAGATCGTCCGGGGGTACTAATGAAAAACTGTTTTTT; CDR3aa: CASRSSGGTNEKLFF
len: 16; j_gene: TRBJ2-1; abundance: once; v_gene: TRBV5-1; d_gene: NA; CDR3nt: TGCGCCAGCAGCTTGGCCACAATAGGAGGCTCCAATGAGCAGTTCTTC; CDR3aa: CASSLATIGGSNEQFF
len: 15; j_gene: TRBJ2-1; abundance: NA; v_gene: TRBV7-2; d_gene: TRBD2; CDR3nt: TGTGCCAGCAGCCCGCGGGGAGCGGGGTACAATGAGCAGTTCTTC; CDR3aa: CASSPRGAGYNEQFF
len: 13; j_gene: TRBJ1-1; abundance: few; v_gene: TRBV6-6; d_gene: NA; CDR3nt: TGTGCCAGCAGTTATGCAGCGTCGGCTGAAGCTTTCTTT; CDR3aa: CASSYAASAEAFF
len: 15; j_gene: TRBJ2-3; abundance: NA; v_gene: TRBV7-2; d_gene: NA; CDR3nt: TGTGCCAGCAGAGCAGGTGGGGGCCCTTCGAATACGCAGTATTTT; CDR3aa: CASRAGGGPSNTQYF
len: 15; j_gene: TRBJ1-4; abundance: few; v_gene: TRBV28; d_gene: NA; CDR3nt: TGTGCCAGCAGTCTCTCAGGGATAGTAGAGGAAAAACTGTTTTTT; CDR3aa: CASSLSGIVEEKLFF
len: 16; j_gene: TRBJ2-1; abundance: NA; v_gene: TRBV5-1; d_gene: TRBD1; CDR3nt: TGCGCCAGCAGCGAGGGACAGGGTATGTCCAACAATGAGCAGTTCTTC; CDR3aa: CASSEGQGMSNNEQFF
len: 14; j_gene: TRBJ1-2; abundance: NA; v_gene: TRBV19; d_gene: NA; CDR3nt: TGTGCCAGTAGTGCCCGTCAGACTAACTATGGCTACACCTTC; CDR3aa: CASSARQTNYGYTF
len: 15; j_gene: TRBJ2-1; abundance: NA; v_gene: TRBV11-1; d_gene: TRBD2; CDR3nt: TGTGCCAGCAGCCTCGGCCTAGCGGGAGTCAATGAGCAGTTCTTC; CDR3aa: CASSLGLAGVNEQFF
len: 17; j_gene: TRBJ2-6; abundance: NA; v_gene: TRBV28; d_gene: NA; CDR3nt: TGTGCCAGCAGTGGCGTCAGGGCCCCCTCTGGGGCCAACGTCCTGACTTTC; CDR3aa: CASSGVRAPSGANVLTF
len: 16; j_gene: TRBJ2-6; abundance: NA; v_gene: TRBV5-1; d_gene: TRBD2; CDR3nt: TGCGCCAGCAGCCTCGGGGGGGTCTCTGGGGCCAACGTCCTGACTTTC; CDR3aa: CASSLGGVSGANVLTF
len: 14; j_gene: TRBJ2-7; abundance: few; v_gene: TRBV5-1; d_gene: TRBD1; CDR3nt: TGCGCCAGCAGCGTTGGGGGACAGCCCTACGAGCAGTACTTC; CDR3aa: CASSVGGQPYEQYF
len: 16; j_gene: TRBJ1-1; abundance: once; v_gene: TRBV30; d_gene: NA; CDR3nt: TGTGCCTGGAGCCCGCTGATGACTACAGGGTCCACTGAAGCTTTCTTT; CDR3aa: CAWSPLMTTGSTEAFF
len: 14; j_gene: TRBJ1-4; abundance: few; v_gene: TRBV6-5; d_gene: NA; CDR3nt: TGTGCCAGCAAAGAAGGAGCAACTAATGAAAAACTGTTTTTT; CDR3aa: CASKEGATNEKLFF
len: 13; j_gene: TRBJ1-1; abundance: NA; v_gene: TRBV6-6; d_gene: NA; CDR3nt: TGTGCCACGGACTGGGCAATGAACACTGAAGCTTTCTTT; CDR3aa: CATDWAMNTEAFF
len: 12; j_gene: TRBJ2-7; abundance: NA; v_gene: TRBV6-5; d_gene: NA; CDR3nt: TGTGCCAGCAGGGGGAGCTCCTACGAGCAGTACTTC; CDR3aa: CASRGSSYEQYF
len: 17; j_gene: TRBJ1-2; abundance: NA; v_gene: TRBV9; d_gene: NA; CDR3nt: TGTGCCAGCAGCGTAGTAGAGGGGGACGACCCTAACTATGGCTACACCTTC; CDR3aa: CASSVVEGDDPNYGYTF
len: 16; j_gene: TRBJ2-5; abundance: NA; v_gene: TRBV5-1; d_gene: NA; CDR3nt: TGCGCCAGCAGCTCGGGCGGGACAGCTGGTTTTTTTGAGCAGTACTTC; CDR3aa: CASSSGGTAGFFEQYF
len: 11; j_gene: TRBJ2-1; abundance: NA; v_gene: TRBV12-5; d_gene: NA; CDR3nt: TGTGCTAGTGCTCCCTACAATGAGCAGTTCTTC; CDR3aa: CASAPYNEQFF
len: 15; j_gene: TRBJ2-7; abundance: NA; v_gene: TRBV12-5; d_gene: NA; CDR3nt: TGTGCTAGTGGTTTGGTCGACCCCCTGCCTAGGGAGCAGTACTTC; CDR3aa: CASGLVDPLPREQYF
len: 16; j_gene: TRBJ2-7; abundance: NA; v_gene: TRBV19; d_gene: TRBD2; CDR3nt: TGTGCCAGTAGTAACCTTCGGGAGGCATCCTCCTACGAGCAGTACTTC; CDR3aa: CASSNLREASSYEQYF